This is a list of T cell receptor beta chains from one sample in a study of blood T cell repertoires in COVID-19. Clones were sequenced by immunoSEQ multiplex PCR, and TCRdb holds only the in-frame ones, with some missing. This sample has 25,000 to 35,000 clones, with 86% found just once. Source material: peripheral blood. These receptors originate from a human donor with active COVID-19. The donor label of this sample is uncertain. The CDR3 runs from the conserved cysteine through the conserved F or W. D genes are given only for firm matches. Size values are once, few and many counts, or a class for expanded clones, and some rows have none.

size: -
V: TRBV29-1
D: -
J: TRBJ1-3
DNA: TGCAGCGTTCAAGGCGGTTCTTACGGAAACACCATATATTTT
CDR3: CSVQGGSYGNTIYF

size: -
V: TRBV25-1
D: TRBD1
J: TRBJ2-7
DNA: TGTGCCAGCAGTGACCCCGGACAGGGGAATTACGACGAGCAGTACTTC
CDR3: CASSDPGQGNYDEQYF

size: -
V: TRBV15
D: TRBD2
J: TRBJ2-7
DNA: TGTGCCACCAGCAGAGGGGAGGGTCCCGAGCAGTACTTC
CDR3: CATSRGEGPEQYF

size: -
V: TRBV6-1
D: TRBD1
J: TRBJ1-2
DNA: TGTGCCAGCAGTGAAGCGCTCGGGACAGGTCGGGGCTACACCTTC
CDR3: CASSEALGTGRGYTF

size: -
V: TRBV4-1
D: TRBD1
J: TRBJ1-1
DNA: TGCGCCAGCAGCCGAGGACAGGGGCCCCGCACTGAAGCTTTCTTT
CDR3: CASSRGQGPRTEAFF

size: -
V: TRBV6-6
D: -
J: TRBJ1-4
DNA: TGTGCCAGCAGGCCCAGCGCAACTAATGAAAAACTGTTTTTT
CDR3: CASRPSATNEKLFF

size: -
V: TRBV6-2/TRBV6-3
D: TRBD2
J: TRBJ2-7
DNA: TGTGCCAGCGGCCTAGCGGGGGAGACCTACGAGCAGTACTTC
CDR3: CASGLAGETYEQYF

size: -
V: TRBV7-9
D: TRBD1
J: TRBJ2-7
DNA: TGTGCCAGCAGTTCCGGACAGGGCCATAAAGGGCCCTACGAGCAGTACTTC
CDR3: CASSSGQGHKGPYEQYF

size: -
V: TRBV6-2/TRBV6-3
D: TRBD2
J: TRBJ2-4
DNA: TGTGCCAGCAGTTACCCGGGGGGGGTTGCCAAAAACATTCAGTACTTC
CDR3: CASSYPGGVAKNIQYF

size: -
V: TRBV4-2
D: TRBD2
J: TRBJ2-1
DNA: TGTGCCAGCAGCCAAGATTTAGGACTAGCGGCCTACAATGAGCAGTTCTTC
CDR3: CASSQDLGLAAYNEQFF

size: -
V: TRBV7-9
D: TRBD1
J: TRBJ2-7
DNA: TGTGCCAGCAGTTCGCGACAGGGGGTACACTCCTACGAGCAGTACTTC
CDR3: CASSSRQGVHSYEQYF

size: -
V: TRBV10-1
D: TRBD2
J: TRBJ2-1
DNA: TGCGCCAGCAGTGAATTAGCGGGAGGGGACGAGCAGTTCTTC
CDR3: CASSELAGGDEQFF

size: -
V: TRBV5-3
D: TRBD1
J: TRBJ1-2
DNA: TGTGCCAGAAGCTCCGACAGGGGTTGGGGCTACACCTTC
CDR3: CARSSDRGWGYTF

size: -
V: TRBV27
D: -
J: TRBJ2-3
DNA: TGTGCCAGCAGTTTATACCTACGAGATACGCAGTATTTT
CDR3: CASSLYLRDTQYF

size: -
V: TRBV7-2
D: -
J: TRBJ2-7
DNA: TGTGCCAGCAGCTCGGCGGGGCAGAGCTCCTACGAGCAGTACTTC
CDR3: CASSSAGQSSYEQYF

size: few
V: TRBV6-6
D: -
J: TRBJ1-1
DNA: TGTGCCAGCAGGCAGGTTGAGAACACTGAAGCTTTCTTT
CDR3: CASRQVENTEAFF

size: few
V: TRBV13
D: -
J: TRBJ2-7
DNA: TGTGCCAGCAGCTTGGGCAGGGTCTCCTACGAGCAGTACTTC
CDR3: CASSLGRVSYEQYF

size: -
V: TRBV5-4
D: -
J: TRBJ2-3
DNA: TGTGCCAGCAGCGTATCAGATACGCAGTATTTT
CDR3: CASSVSDTQYF

size: -
V: TRBV30
D: -
J: TRBJ2-2
DNA: TGTGCCTGGAGTGGGGGCGGGGCGGGCACCGGGGAGCTGTTTTTT
CDR3: CAWSGGGAGTGELFF

size: -
V: TRBV30
D: TRBD1
J: TRBJ2-2
DNA: TGTGCCTGGAATTTGGGTCAGGGGGCCGGCGGGGAGCTGTTTTTT
CDR3: CAWNLGQGAGGELFF

size: -
V: TRBV3-1/TRBV3-2
D: TRBD1
J: TRBJ1-4
DNA: TGTGCCAGCAGCTCGACAGGGGAAAAACTGTTTTTT
CDR3: CASSSTGEKLFF

size: -
V: TRBV6-2/TRBV6-3
D: TRBD2
J: TRBJ2-7
DNA: TGTGCCAGCAGTTACTTTGGGCTAGCGGGAGACTACGAGCAGTACTTC
CDR3: CASSYFGLAGDYEQYF

size: -
V: TRBV7-2
D: -
J: TRBJ1-3
DNA: TGTGCCAGCAGCCCGCAGGGGAACTCTGGAAACACCATATATTTT
CDR3: CASSPQGNSGNTIYF

size: -
V: TRBV7-6
D: -
J: TRBJ1-3
DNA: TGTGCCAGCAGCTTAGGACCAGGGGCCTCCTCTGGAAACACCATATATTTT
CDR3: CASSLGPGASSGNTIYF

size: few
V: TRBV6-5
D: TRBD1
J: TRBJ1-5
DNA: TGTGCCAGCAGCAAGGACAGGGGTGACAATCAGCCCCAGCATTTT
CDR3: CASSKDRGDNQPQHF

size: -
V: TRBV18
D: TRBD2
J: TRBJ2-1
DNA: TGTGCCAGCTCACCGATACCAGGGAGGGTGTCCTACAATGAGCAGTTCTTC
CDR3: CASSPIPGRVSYNEQFF

size: -
V: TRBV27
D: -
J: TRBJ1-4
DNA: TGTGCCAGCACCACCGGGGGAGACAGCAATGAAAAACTGTTTTTT
CDR3: CASTTGGDSNEKLFF

size: -
V: TRBV5-1
D: TRBD1
J: TRBJ1-4
DNA: TGCGCCAGCAGCTCCGGACAGGGGATGGATCGTGGTAATGAAAAACTGTTTTTT
CDR3: CASSSGQGMDRGNEKLFF

size: -
V: TRBV2
D: -
J: TRBJ2-7
DNA: TGTGCCAGCAGTGACGGCGGGTCCTCCTACGAGCAGTACTTC
CDR3: CASSDGGSSYEQYF

size: once
V: TRBV6-4
D: TRBD2
J: TRBJ2-1
DNA: TGTGCCAGTGGGACTAGCGATGTGGGCGAGCAGTTCTTC
CDR3: CASGTSDVGEQFF

size: -
V: TRBV21-1
D: -
J: TRBJ1-1
DNA: TGTGCCAGCAGCAAAGTGCCAGATATGAACACTGAAGCTTTCTTT
CDR3: CASSKVPDMNTEAFF

size: -
V: TRBV7-9
D: TRBD1
J: TRBJ2-7
DNA: TGTGCCAGCAGCTTACTGGGACAGGGGTACGAGCAGTACTTC
CDR3: CASSLLGQGYEQYF

size: -
V: TRBV7-2
D: -
J: TRBJ1-3
DNA: TGTGCCAGCAGCTTAAGGGGTGGGGGAAACACCATATATTTT
CDR3: CASSLRGGGNTIYF

size: -
V: TRBV7-2
D: -
J: TRBJ1-2
DNA: TGTGCCAGCAGCTTAGAGGCAGGGCCCTATGGCTACACCTTC
CDR3: CASSLEAGPYGYTF

size: few
V: TRBV9
D: -
J: TRBJ1-2
DNA: TGTGCCAGCAGCGTACAACTCGGGAACTATGGCTACACCTTC
CDR3: CASSVQLGNYGYTF

size: -
V: TRBV9
D: -
J: TRBJ2-5
DNA: TGTGCCAGCACGGGCGGGGGCGTACAAGAGACCCAGTACTTC
CDR3: CASTGGGVQETQYF

size: -
V: TRBV29-1
D: TRBD2
J: TRBJ2-1
DNA: TGCAGCGTAGCGCTAGCGGGAGGGGGCAATGAGCAGTTCTTC
CDR3: CSVALAGGGNEQFF

size: -
V: TRBV5-8
D: -
J: TRBJ2-5
DNA: TGTGCCAGCAGCTTGGTTGCGACAATTCAAGAGACCCAGTACTTC
CDR3: CASSLVATIQETQYF

size: -
V: TRBV6-5
D: -
J: TRBJ1-1
DNA: TGTGCCAGCAGTATACAGGTTATGAACACTGAAGCTTTCTTT
CDR3: CASSIQVMNTEAFF